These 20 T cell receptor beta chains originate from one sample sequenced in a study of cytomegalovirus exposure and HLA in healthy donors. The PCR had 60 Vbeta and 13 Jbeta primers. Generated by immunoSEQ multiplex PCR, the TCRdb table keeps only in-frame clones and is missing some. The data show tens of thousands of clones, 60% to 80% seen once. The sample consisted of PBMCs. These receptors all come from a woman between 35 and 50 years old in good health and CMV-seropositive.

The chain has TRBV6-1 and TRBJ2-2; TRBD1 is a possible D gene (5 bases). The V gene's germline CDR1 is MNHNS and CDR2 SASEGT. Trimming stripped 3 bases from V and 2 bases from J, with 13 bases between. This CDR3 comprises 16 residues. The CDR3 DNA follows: TGTGCCAGCAGTGAGGGCGGAGACAGCAACACCGGGGAGCTGTTTTTT. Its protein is CASSEGGDSNTGELFF.

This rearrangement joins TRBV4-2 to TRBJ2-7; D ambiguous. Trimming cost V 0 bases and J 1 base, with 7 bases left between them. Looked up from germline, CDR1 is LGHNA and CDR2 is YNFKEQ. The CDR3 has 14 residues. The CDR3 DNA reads TGTGCCAGCAGCCAAGATTACATTTCCTACGAGCAGTACTTC. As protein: CASSQDYISYEQYF.

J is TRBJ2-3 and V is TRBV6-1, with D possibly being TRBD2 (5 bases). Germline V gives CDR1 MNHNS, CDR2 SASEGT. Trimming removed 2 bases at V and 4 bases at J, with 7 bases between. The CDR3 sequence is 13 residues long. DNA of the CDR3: TGTGCCAGCAGTGAAATCGGGGCAGATACGCAGTATTTT. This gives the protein CASSEIGADTQYF.

CDR3 in DNA: TGTGCCAGCAGCTTAAGGAGACAGGGCGCTAACATTAACTATGGCTACACCTTC. Protein sequence: CASSLRRQGANINYGYTF. The chain recombines TRBV11-3 with TRBJ1-2, with 7 nucleotides matching TRBD1. V gave up 2 bases and J gave up 1 base; unmatched junction bases: 13. The CDR3 length is 18 residues. CDR1 is SGHNT, CDR2 YENEEA, per germline.

Written as DNA, the CDR3 is TGTGCCAGCAGTGCCGGGACAGGTTATGGCTACACCTTC. Its protein is CASSAGTGYGYTF. The chain is built from TRBV11-2 and TRBJ1-2; 8 bases agree with TRBD1. In germline, CDR1 is SGHAT, CDR2 FQNNGV. This CDR3 is built from 13 residues. V lost 6 bases and J lost 5; bases outside the gene matches: 5. Looking up the rest from reference TRBV11-2 and TRBJ1-2 gives the full variable domain: EAGVAQSPRYKIIEKRQSVAFWCNPISGHATLYWYQQILGQGPKLLIQFQNNGVVDDSQLPKDRFSAERLKGVDSTLKIQPAKLEDSAVYLCASSAGTGYGYTFGSGTRLTVV.

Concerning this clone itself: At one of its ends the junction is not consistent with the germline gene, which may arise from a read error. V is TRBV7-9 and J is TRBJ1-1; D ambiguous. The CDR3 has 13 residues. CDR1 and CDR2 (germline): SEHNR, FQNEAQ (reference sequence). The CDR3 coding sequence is TGTTCCAGCAGCTTTAATCAGGACACTGAAGCTTTCTTT. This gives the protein CSSSFNQDTEAFF.

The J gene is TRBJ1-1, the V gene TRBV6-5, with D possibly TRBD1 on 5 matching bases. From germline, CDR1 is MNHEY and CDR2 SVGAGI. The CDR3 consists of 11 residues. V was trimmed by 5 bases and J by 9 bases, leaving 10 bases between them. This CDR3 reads CASSLSGKAFF. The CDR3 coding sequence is TGTGCCAGCAGTCTGTCAGGGAAAGCTTTCTTT.

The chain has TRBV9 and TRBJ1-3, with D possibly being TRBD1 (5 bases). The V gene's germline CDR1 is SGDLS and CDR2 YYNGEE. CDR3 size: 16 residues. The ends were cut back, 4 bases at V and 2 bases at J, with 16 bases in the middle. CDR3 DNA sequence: TGTGCCAGCAGCAAAGAACCCCAGGGCACTGGAAACACCATATATTTT. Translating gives CASSKEPQGTGNTIYF.

The CDR3 DNA sequence: TGTGCCAGCAGGAGGATGAACACTGAAGCTTTCTTT. Translating gives CASRRMNTEAFF. The chain joins TRBV7-9 to TRBJ1-1; no clear D. The germline V gene encodes CDR1 SEHNR and CDR2 FQNEAQ (reference sequence). There are 12 residues in the CDR3. V shed 6 bases and J shed 0 bases, with 5 bases lying between them.

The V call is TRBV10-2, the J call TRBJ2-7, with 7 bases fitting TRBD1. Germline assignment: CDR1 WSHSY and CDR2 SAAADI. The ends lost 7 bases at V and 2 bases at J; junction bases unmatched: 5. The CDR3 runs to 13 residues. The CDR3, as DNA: TGCGCCAGCAATCCGAGGGGGCCCTACGAGCAGTACTTC. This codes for CASNPRGPYEQYF.

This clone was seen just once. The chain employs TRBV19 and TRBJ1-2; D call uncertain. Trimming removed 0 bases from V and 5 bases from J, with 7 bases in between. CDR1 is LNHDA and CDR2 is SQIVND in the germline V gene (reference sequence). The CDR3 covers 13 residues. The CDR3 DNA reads TGTGCCAGTAGTATAGATACGGGTTATGGCTACACCTTC. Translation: CASSIDTGYGYTF.

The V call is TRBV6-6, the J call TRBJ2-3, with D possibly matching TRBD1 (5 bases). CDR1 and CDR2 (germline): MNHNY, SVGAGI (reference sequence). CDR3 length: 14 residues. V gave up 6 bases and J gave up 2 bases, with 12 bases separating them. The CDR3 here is CASRESGPTDTQYF. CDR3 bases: TGTGCCAGCAGAGAATCAGGGCCCACAGATACGCAGTATTTT.

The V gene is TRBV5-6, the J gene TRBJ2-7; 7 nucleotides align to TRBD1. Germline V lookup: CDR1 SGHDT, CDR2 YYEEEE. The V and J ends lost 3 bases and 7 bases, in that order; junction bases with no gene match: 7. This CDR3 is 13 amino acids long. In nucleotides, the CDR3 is TGTGCCAGCAGCTCGGACAGGACGTGGGAGCAGTACTTC. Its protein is CASSSDRTWEQYF.

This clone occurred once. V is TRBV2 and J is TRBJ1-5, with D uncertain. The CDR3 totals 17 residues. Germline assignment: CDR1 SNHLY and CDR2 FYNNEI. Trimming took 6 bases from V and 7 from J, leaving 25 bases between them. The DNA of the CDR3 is TGTGCCAGCAGGGAGGGTGGGCCCGGCGGGGTAGTGCAGCCCCAGCATTTT. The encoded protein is CASREGGPGGVVQPQHF.

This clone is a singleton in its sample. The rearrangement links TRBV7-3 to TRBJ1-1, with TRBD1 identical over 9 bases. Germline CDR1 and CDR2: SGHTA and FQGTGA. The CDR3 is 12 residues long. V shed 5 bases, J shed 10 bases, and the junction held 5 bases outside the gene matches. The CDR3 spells CASSPGQGVAFF. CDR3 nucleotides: TGTGCCAGCAGCCCGGGACAGGGAGTAGCTTTCTTT.

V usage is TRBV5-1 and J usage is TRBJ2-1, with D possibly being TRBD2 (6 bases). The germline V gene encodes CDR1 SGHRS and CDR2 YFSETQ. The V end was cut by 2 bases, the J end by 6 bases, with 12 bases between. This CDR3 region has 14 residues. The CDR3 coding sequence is TGCGCCAGCAGCTTCAGCGGGCAACGCAATGAGCAGTTCTTC. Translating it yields CASSFSGQRNEQFF.

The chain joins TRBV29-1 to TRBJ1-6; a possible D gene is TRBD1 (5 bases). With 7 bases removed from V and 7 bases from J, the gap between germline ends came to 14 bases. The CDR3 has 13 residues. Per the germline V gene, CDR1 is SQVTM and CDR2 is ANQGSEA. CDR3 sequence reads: CSASQGGNSPLHF. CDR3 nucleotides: TGCAGCGCGTCCCAGGGTGGGAATTCACCCCTCCACTTT.

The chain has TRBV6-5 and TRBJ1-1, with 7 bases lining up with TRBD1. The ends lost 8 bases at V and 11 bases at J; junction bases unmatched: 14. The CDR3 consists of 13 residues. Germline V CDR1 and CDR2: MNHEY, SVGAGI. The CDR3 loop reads CASSRTGSYVAFF. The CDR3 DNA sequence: TGTGCCAGCTCGAGGACAGGATCCTACGTGGCTTTCTTT.

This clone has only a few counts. The CDR3 loop is CASSLDQGDTQYF. The CDR3 nucleotides are TGTGCCAGCAGCTTAGATCAGGGGGATACGCAGTATTTT. The genes are TRBV11-2 and TRBJ2-3; tentatively, D is TRBD1 (6 bases). V lost 0 bases and J lost 6, with 7 bases in between. The CDR3 runs to 13 residues. CDR1 and CDR2 (germline): SGHAT, FQNNGV.

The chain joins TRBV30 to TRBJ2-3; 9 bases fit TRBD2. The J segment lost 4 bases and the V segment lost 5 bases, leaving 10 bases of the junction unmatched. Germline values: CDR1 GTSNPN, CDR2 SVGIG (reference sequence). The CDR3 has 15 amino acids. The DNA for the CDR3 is TGTGCCTGGGGGTTAGGGCGACTAGCGGCAGATACGCAGTATTTT. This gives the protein CAWGLGRLAADTQYF.